These 4 T cell receptor beta chains were sequenced from one sample in a study of OX40 agonist ivuxolimab in advanced cancers. This table comes from immunoSEQ multiplex PCR, and its TCRdb copy is limited to in-frame clones, with some not included. Of roughly 77,000 clones listed, roughly 80% are singletons. Sample: CD4+ or CD8+ T cells sorted from blood, taken in a trial of the OX40 agonist ivuxolimab. All receptors come from an adult with an advanced solid tumor such as melanoma, head and neck, liver or kidney cancer.

This clone was observed a handful of times. The V and J genes are TRBV18 and TRBJ1-1; maybe TRBD1 (5 bases). V was shortened by 3 bases and J by 1 base, with 9 bases between the two germline ends. The CDR3 spans 14 residues. CDR1 KGHSH and CDR2 LQKENI come from the germline V gene. The CDR3 nucleotides are TGTGCCAGCTCACCCGAGGGGAGGAACACTGAAGCTTTCTTT. It encodes CASSPEGRNTEAFF.

The rearrangement joins TRBV20-1 to TRBJ2-1; D is uncertain. The CDR3 spans 10 residues. Germline V gives CDR1 DFQATT, CDR2 SNEGSKA (reference sequence). The V end lost 2 bases, the J end lost 12 bases, and 8 bases lay between the germline ends. The CDR3 bases are TGCAGTGCTAGACCCCAAGGGCAGTTCTTC. It encodes CSARPQGQFF.

V is TRBV19 and J is TRBJ2-1, with D maybe TRBD1 (6 bases). The CDR3 has 14 amino acids. Germline CDR1 is LNHDA and CDR2 is SQIVND (reference sequence). Between the trimmed V and J ends, which lost 4 bases and 3 bases, there was a span of 10 bases. CDR3 bases: TGTGCCAGTAGTACAGGGGCGCGCTACAATGAGCAGTTCTTC. This codes for CASSTGARYNEQFF.

The chain combines TRBV11-2 with TRBJ1-1; the D is unclear. The CDR3 is 13 amino acids. The ends were cut back, 0 bases at V and 1 base at J, with 3 bases in the middle. Per the germline V gene, CDR1 is SGHAT and CDR2 is FQNNGV. The CDR3 loop is CASSLDRNTEAFF. DNA for the CDR3: TGTGCCAGCAGCTTAGACAGGAACACTGAAGCTTTCTTT.